The 32 T cell receptor beta chains listed next were all sequenced from one sample in a study of T cells in Graves' hyperthyroidism and ophthalmopathy. TCR beta CDR3 region amplification was performed from RNA transcripts. The HTBI primer set was used in a first-round RT-PCR of the TCR CDR3. TCRdb re-called the multiplex PCR reads through MiXCR, storing one row per CDR3 protein. The repertoire has 200,000 to 300,000 distinct CDR3 sequences, less than 20% of them found once; the top ten carry under 35%. Sequenced input: blood. These receptors originate from a young woman with Graves' ophthalmopathy.

This clonotype was counted many times. The CDR3 loop reads CASSTRGEETQYF. CDR3 DNA: TGTGCCAGCAGTACACGGGGGGAAGAGACCCAGTACTTC. The chain carries TRBV28 and TRBJ2-5; 7 bases are shared with TRBD2. V shed 5 bases and J 3 bases; nucleotides not matched to a gene: 3. This CDR3 has 13 amino acids. Germline V gene sequence: CDR1 MDHEN, CDR2 SYDVKM.

This clonotype was seen ten or more times. The V and J genes are TRBV5-5 and TRBJ1-1; 8 bases are shared with TRBD1. Germline V gene data show CDR1 as SGHKS and CDR2 as YYEKEE (reference sequence). V lost 5 bases, J lost 0 bases, and 9 bases stayed unmatched. The CDR3 length is 16 residues. The CDR3 region is CASSSSGQGLNTEAFF. DNA of the CDR3: TGTGCCAGCAGTTCAAGTGGACAGGGATTGAACACTGAAGCTTTCTTT. The full variable domain, with the rest looked up from reference TRBV5-5 and TRBJ1-1, is DAGVTQSPTHLIKTRGQQVTLRCSPISGHKSVSWYQQVLGQGPQFIFQYYEKEERGRGNFPDRFSARQFPNYSSELNVNALLLGDSALYLCASSSSGQGLNTEAFFGQGTRLTVV.

This clonotype showed up many times. The chain combines TRBV20-1 with TRBJ2-2, with D possibly TRBD1 on 6 matching bases. Germline-derived CDR1 and CDR2 are DFQATT and SNEGSKA (reference sequence). The CDR3 spans 12 residues. V was pared by 3 bases and J by 7 bases, with 9 bases between. The CDR3 region is CSASTRGGELFF. CDR3 sequence (DNA): TGCAGTGCTAGTACCAGGGGCGGGGAGCTGTTTTTT.

This clonotype came up many times. V is TRBV20-1 and J is TRBJ2-3; 7 bases map to TRBD2. The CDR3 has 15 amino acids. From germline, CDR1 is DFQATT and CDR2 SNEGSKA (reference sequence). J was trimmed by 2 bases and V by 3 bases; bases with no gene match: 8. DNA of the CDR3: TGCAGTGCTAGGACCCCGGGAGGCCACACAGATACGCAGTATTTT. This codes for CSARTPGGHTDTQYF.

The sample holds many counts of this clonotype. The chain joins TRBV11-2 to TRBJ2-1; 9 bases agree with TRBD2. Germline CDR1 and CDR2: SGHAT and FQNNGV. V gave up 5 bases and J gave up 1 base; unmatched junction bases: 6. This CDR3 contains 16 residues. The CDR3 DNA follows: TGTGCCAGCAGCCTCCGGCTAGCGGGATCCTACAATGAGCAGTTCTTC. Translated, it gives CASSLRLAGSYNEQFF. Combining the CDR3 with reference TRBV11-2 and TRBJ2-1 gives the whole variable domain EAGVAQSPRYKIIEKRQSVAFWCNPISGHATLYWYQQILGQGPKLLIQFQNNGVVDDSQLPKDRFSAERLKGVDSTLKIQPAKLEDSAVYLCASSLRLAGSYNEQFFGPGTRLTVL.

This clonotype was counted many times. The V gene is TRBV18, the J gene TRBJ1-1; possible D gene TRBD1, 5 bases. The CDR3 has 13 residues. V lost 6 bases and J lost 5, with 13 bases in between. Looked up from germline, CDR1 is KGHSH and CDR2 is LQKENI. In DNA, the CDR3 is TGTGCCAGCTCGGGGCAGGGTAGGACTGAAGCTTTCTTT. Protein: CASSGQGRTEAFF.

This clonotype was observed at least ten times. The V and J genes are TRBV2 and TRBJ1-1, with D unclear. In germline, CDR1 is SNHLY, CDR2 FYNNEI. V shed 7 bases and J shed 0 bases, with 12 bases lying between them. The CDR3 runs 14 residues. CDR3 sequence reads: CASTRTFLNTEAFF. The DNA of the CDR3 is TGTGCCAGCACCCGGACCTTTTTGAACACTGAAGCTTTCTTT.

This clonotype was detected many times. The chain links TRBV7-8 to TRBJ1-1, with D possibly matching TRBD1 (6 bases). Per the germline V gene, CDR1 is SGHVS and CDR2 is FQNEAQ. This CDR3 comprises 15 residues. V shed 2 bases and J shed 1 base, with 11 bases lying between them. The CDR3 sequence is CASSLFRGPNTEAFF. In DNA form, the CDR3 reads TGTGCCAGCAGCTTATTCAGGGGCCCGAACACTGAAGCTTTCTTT.

This clonotype was counted at least ten times. Compared with germline, one end of the junction differs, possibly owing to a read error. The chain employs TRBV2 and TRBJ2-7; D unresolved. Germline CDR1 is SNHLY and CDR2 is FYNNEI. This CDR3 region has 13 residues. This CDR3 reads CSSSTGPYYEQYF. The CDR3 nucleotides are TGTTCCAGCAGCACCGGGCCCTACTACGAGCAGTACTTC.

This clonotype has ten or more counts. The rearrangement joins TRBV30 to TRBJ1-2, with TRBD1 matching 7 bases. Per germline, CDR1 GTSNPN and CDR2 SVGIG (reference sequence). The CDR3 is 12 residues long. The J segment lost 6 bases and the V segment lost 0 bases, leaving 1 base of the junction unmatched. This chain's CDR3 is CAWSVRGHGYTF. CDR3 DNA: TGTGCCTGGAGTGTAAGGGGGCATGGCTACACCTTC.

The chain links TRBV6-1 to TRBJ1-1; 11 bases fit TRBD1. Germline-derived CDR1 and CDR2 are MNHNS and SASEGT. The V gene end was trimmed by 6 bases and the J gene end by 4 bases; junction bases not matched to a gene: 7. This CDR3 region has 15 residues. The CDR3 nucleotides are TGTGCCAGCAGAACCGTCGGGACAGGGGGCACTGAAGCTTTCTTT. Its translation is CASRTVGTGGTEAFF.

This clonotype was recorded at least ten times. The chain has TRBV2 and TRBJ2-7; 10 positions agree with TRBD2. CDR1 is SNHLY and CDR2 is FYNNEI in the germline V gene. V dropped 5 bases and J dropped 6; count of bases not matched to a gene: 10. The CDR3 covers 15 residues. CDR3 residues: CASSQISGGALEQYF. In nucleotides, the CDR3 is TGTGCCAGCAGTCAAATAAGCGGGGGGGCACTCGAGCAGTACTTC.

This clonotype was recorded at least ten times. The CDR3 DNA follows: TGCGCCAGCAGCCAAGAATGGGGGGGGAAGCAAGAGACCCAGTACTTC. Protein: CASSQEWGGKQETQYF. The rearrangement joins TRBV4-1 to TRBJ2-5; 7 bases are shared with TRBD2. Germline CDR1 reads MGHRA; CDR2 reads YSYEKL. V shed 0 bases, J shed 2 bases, and the junction held 6 bases outside the gene matches. The CDR3 is 16 amino acids.

This clonotype was seen ten or more times. The rearrangement uses TRBV2 and TRBJ1-1; 8 bases are a match to TRBD1. CDR3 length: 14 amino acids. Trimming at V came to 3 bases and at J to 6 bases, leaving 6 bases not matched to a gene. Germline CDR1 is SNHLY and CDR2 is FYNNEI. CDR3 in amino acids: CASSERNRGAEAFF. DNA of the CDR3: TGTGCCAGCAGTGAGAGAAACAGGGGGGCTGAAGCTTTCTTT.

The rearrangement joins TRBV7-9 to TRBJ1-2, with TRBD1 matching 8 bases. J gave up 4 bases and V 1 base, and 8 bases lay outside the gene matches. CDR1 SEHNR and CDR2 FQNEAQ come from the germline V gene (reference sequence). This CDR3 region has 16 residues. The CDR3 nucleotides read TGTGCCAGCAGCTTAGGGACAGGGAGTCTTGGCTATGGCTACACCTTC. It yields the protein CASSLGTGSLGYGYTF.

This clonotype has ten or more counts. The rearrangement links TRBV11-2 to TRBJ2-1; tentative D call: TRBD1 (6 bases). Trimming shortened V by 3 bases and J by 5 bases, and 11 bases separated the two germline ends. This CDR3 contains 14 residues. CDR1 is SGHAT and CDR2 is FQNNGV in the germline V gene. CDR3 residues: CASSLWGPNNEQFF. The CDR3 region has the DNA TGTGCCAGCAGCTTGTGGGGGCCGAACAATGAGCAGTTCTTC.

This clonotype has a count of ten or more. V usage is TRBV12-3 or TRBV12-4 and J usage is TRBJ2-5; 11 bases line up with TRBD2. This CDR3 region has 19 residues. V lost 3 bases to trimming and J lost 2 bases; unmatched junction nucleotides: 14. CDR3 nucleotide sequence: TGTGCCAGCAGTTTGGTAAATTTAGCGGGAGGGCCTCGGCAAGAGACCCAGTACTTC. Protein: CASSLVNLAGGPRQETQYF.

The V and J genes are TRBV11-2 and TRBJ2-5, with 8 bases lining up with TRBD2. The CDR3 covers 15 residues. The junction had 5 bases not matched to a gene; V was cut back by 1 base and J by 4 bases. CDR1 and CDR2 from the germline V gene are SGHAT and FQNNGV. Here the CDR3 DNA reads TGTGCCAGCAGCTTAGCACGGGGGGGAGGAGAGACCCAGTACTTC. Its protein product is CASSLARGGGETQYF.

Many counts were recorded for this clonotype. V usage is TRBV28 and J usage is TRBJ2-1; 8 nucleotides agree with TRBD2. The CDR3 covers 15 residues. V dropped 5 bases and J dropped 3; count of bases not matched to a gene: 6. Germline V lookup: CDR1 MDHEN, CDR2 SYDVKM. The CDR3 nucleotides are TGTGCCAGCAGTCCCCGGGGGGGCTACTACAATGAGCAGTTCTTC. Its protein product is CASSPRGGYYNEQFF.

This clonotype was detected ten times or more. V is TRBV18 and J is TRBJ2-5; 7 bases line up with TRBD1. This CDR3 has 15 amino acids. Germline assignment: CDR1 KGHSH and CDR2 LQKENI. Trimming cost V 4 bases and J 2 bases; bases outside gene matches: 7. In nucleotides, the CDR3 is TGTGCCAGCTCACGAATACGGGACAGACAAGAGACCCAGTACTTC. Protein product: CASSRIRDRQETQYF.

This clonotype was counted many times. This chain links TRBV20-1 with TRBJ2-7; unclear D gene. V was pared by 1 base and J by 1 base, with 8 bases between. The CDR3 consists of 13 residues. Germline V gene data show CDR1 as DFQATT and CDR2 as SNEGSKA (reference sequence). CDR3 protein: CSARGADSYEQYF. CDR3 bases: TGCAGTGCTAGAGGGGCCGATTCCTACGAGCAGTACTTC.

In its sample, this clonotype was seen many times. The genes are TRBV2 and TRBJ1-1, with D possibly TRBD1 on 5 matching bases. CDR1 and CDR2 from the germline V gene are SNHLY and FYNNEI. V gave up 3 bases and J gave up 6 bases, with 11 bases separating them. The CDR3 is 13 amino acids. The CDR3 loop is CASSEGDSPEAFF. In DNA, the CDR3 is TGTGCCAGCAGTGAGGGGGATAGCCCTGAAGCTTTCTTT.

The chain links TRBV25-1 to TRBJ1-2, with D uncertain. Deletions cut 3 bases from V and 4 bases from J, with 12 bases between. The CDR3 extends over 14 amino acids. The germline V gene has CDR1 MGHDK and CDR2 SYGVNS. CDR3 sequence: CASSEGGGLYGYTF. The CDR3 nucleotides are TGTGCCAGCAGTGAGGGAGGTGGGCTCTATGGCTACACCTTC.

This clonotype came up once. The chain is built from TRBV25-1 and TRBJ1-2, with 7 bases that match TRBD1. The CDR3 sequence is 13 residues long. V gave up 5 bases and J gave up 4 bases; unmatched junction bases: 4. Germline CDR1 reads MGHDK; CDR2 reads SYGVNS. CDR3 DNA: TGTGCCAGCAGTCTGGACAGGCGCTATGGCTACACCTTC. Translation: CASSLDRRYGYTF.

Concerning this clonotype: A much bigger clone sits one base away, suggesting this may be a read error. The chain joins TRBV6-1 to TRBJ1-6; a possible D gene is TRBD1 (6 bases). The CDR3 length is 15 residues. Germline CDR1 is MNHNS and CDR2 is SASEGT. The DNA for the CDR3 is TGTGCCAGCAGGGAAGAGGGACAAAATAATTCACCCCTCCACTTT. Its translation is CASREEGQNNSPLHF.

The chain carries TRBV10-1 and TRBJ2-1, with 8 bases aligning to TRBD2. With V trimmed by 5 bases and J by 3 bases, 3 bases remained unmatched. Germline CDR1 reads WNHNN; CDR2 reads SYGVQD (reference sequence). The CDR3 has 14 amino acids. The CDR3 loop is CASSKRENYNEQFF. CDR3 nucleotide sequence: TGCGCCAGCAGTAAGCGGGAGAACTACAATGAGCAGTTCTTC.

There are many counts of this clonotype. The chain uses TRBV6-1 and TRBJ1-2; 7 nucleotides line up with TRBD1. Germline V lookup: CDR1 MNHNS, CDR2 SASEGT. After removal of 9 bases from V and 2 bases from J, the junction contained 3 bases not matched to a gene. CDR3 length: 12 amino acids. The CDR3 loop reads CASAQGNYGYTF. As DNA, the CDR3 is TGTGCCAGTGCACAGGGGAACTATGGCTACACCTTC.

This clonotype was observed many times. The CDR3 coding sequence is TGTGCCAGTAGCCCAGACAGGGACATTCAGCCCCAGCATTTT. Its protein is CASSPDRDIQPQHF. The genes are TRBV19 and TRBJ1-5; 7 bases match TRBD1. In germline, CDR1 is LNHDA, CDR2 SQIVND (reference sequence). The CDR3 is 14 amino acids. The V gene end was trimmed by 6 bases and the J gene end by 6 bases; junction bases not matched to a gene: 8.

The table lists this clonotype with many counts. This rearrangement joins TRBV30 to TRBJ2-1; 7 nucleotides align to TRBD2. CDR1 is GTSNPN and CDR2 is SVGIG in the germline V gene (reference sequence). Losses at the gene ends were 1 base for V and 2 bases for J; bases not matched to a gene: 5. The CDR3 consists of 15 residues. CDR3 amino acids: CAWSAGLAAYNEQFF. The CDR3 region has the DNA TGTGCCTGGAGTGCAGGTCTAGCGGCCTACAATGAGCAGTTCTTC.

This clonotype was observed many times. The chain employs TRBV20-1 and TRBJ2-7; 9 nucleotides line up with TRBD1. The junction had 5 bases not matched to a gene; V was cut back by 6 bases and J by 2 bases. CDR3 length equals 13 residues. Germline lookup yields CDR1 DFQATT and CDR2 SNEGSKA (reference sequence). CDR3 nucleotide sequence: TGCAGTGCAGTGGACAGGGGAACCTACGAGCAGTACTTC. It yields the protein CSAVDRGTYEQYF.

A few counts support this clonotype. V and J are TRBV13 and TRBJ2-3, with TRBD1 identical over 10 bases. The CDR3 covers 14 residues. The germline CDR1 and CDR2 sequences are PRHDT and FYEKMQ (reference sequence). J gave up 8 bases and V 5 bases, and 7 bases lay outside the gene matches. CDR3 protein: CASSPRQGAGTQYF. CDR3 DNA sequence: TGTGCCAGCAGCCCTCGACAGGGGGCGGGTACGCAGTATTTT.

This clonotype has a count of ten or more. V and J are TRBV30 and TRBJ2-1; 9 positions match TRBD2. The V gene's germline CDR1 is GTSNPN and CDR2 SVGIG (reference sequence). Trimming cost V 2 bases and J 10 bases; bases outside gene matches: 12. The CDR3 extends over 15 amino acids. CDR3 bases: TGTGCCTGGAGTCTTTCTAGCGGGGATAATACGGAGCAGTTCTTC. Translation gives CAWSLSSGDNTEQFF.